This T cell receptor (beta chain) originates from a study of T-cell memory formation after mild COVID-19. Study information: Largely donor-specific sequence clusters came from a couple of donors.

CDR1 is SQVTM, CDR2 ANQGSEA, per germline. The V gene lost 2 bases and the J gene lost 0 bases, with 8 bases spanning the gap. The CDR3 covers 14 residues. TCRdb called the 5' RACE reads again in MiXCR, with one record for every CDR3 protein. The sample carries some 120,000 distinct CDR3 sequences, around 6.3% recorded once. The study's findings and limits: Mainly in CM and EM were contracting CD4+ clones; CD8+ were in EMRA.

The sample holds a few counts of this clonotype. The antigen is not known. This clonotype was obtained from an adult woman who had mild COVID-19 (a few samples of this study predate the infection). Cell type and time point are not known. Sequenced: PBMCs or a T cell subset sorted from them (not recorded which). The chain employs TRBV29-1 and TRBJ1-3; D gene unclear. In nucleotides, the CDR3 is TGCAGCGTTGAAAGAGGGATCTCTGGAAACACCATATATTTT. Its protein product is CSVERGISGNTIYF.